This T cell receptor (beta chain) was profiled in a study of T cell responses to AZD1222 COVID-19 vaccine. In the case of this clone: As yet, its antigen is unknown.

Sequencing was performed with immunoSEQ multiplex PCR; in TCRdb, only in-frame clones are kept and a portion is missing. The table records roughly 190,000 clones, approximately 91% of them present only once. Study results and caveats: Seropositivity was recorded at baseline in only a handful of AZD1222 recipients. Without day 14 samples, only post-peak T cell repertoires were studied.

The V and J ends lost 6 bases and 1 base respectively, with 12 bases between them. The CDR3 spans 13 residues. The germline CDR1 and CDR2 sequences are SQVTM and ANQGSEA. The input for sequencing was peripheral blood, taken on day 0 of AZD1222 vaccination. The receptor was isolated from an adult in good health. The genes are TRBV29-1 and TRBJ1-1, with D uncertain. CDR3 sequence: CSVDPFGNTEAFF. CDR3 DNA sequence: TGCAGCGTGGACCCCTTCGGGAACACTGAAGCTTTCTTT.